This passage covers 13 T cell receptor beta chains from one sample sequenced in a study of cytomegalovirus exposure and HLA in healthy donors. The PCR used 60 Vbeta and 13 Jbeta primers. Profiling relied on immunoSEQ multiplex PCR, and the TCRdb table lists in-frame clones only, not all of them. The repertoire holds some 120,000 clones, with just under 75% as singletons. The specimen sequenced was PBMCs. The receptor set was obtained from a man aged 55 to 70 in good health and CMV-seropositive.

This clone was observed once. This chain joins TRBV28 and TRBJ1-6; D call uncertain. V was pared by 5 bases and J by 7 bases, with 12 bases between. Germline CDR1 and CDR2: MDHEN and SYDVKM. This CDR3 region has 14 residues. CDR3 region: CASSRGGGNSPLHF. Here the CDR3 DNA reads TGTGCCAGCAGTCGCGGTGGCGGGAATTCACCCCTCCACTTT.

CDR3 sequence: CASSRESRSGNTIYF. The CDR3 region has the DNA TGCGCCAGCAGCAGGGAGAGTCGCTCTGGAAACACCATATATTTT. V usage is TRBV4-1 and J usage is TRBJ1-3; D remains unclear. Germline values: CDR1 MGHRA, CDR2 YSYEKL. Trimming cost V 5 bases and J 0 bases, with 11 bases left between them. This CDR3 region has 15 residues.

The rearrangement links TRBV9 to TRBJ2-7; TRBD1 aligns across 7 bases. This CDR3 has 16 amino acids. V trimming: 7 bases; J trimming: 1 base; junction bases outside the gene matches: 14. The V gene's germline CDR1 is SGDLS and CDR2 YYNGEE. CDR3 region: CASSPEGSGGSYEQYF. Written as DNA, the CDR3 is TGTGCCAGCTCCCCCGAGGGGTCAGGGGGTTCCTACGAGCAGTACTTC.

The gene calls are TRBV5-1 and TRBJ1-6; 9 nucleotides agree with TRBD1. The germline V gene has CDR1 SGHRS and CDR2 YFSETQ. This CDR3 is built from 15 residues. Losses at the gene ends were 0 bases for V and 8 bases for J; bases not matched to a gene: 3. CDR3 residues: CASSLGTGADSPLHF. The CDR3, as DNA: TGCGCCAGCAGCTTGGGGACAGGGGCAGATTCACCCCTCCACTTT.

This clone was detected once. The CDR3 spells CASSFGTGGAFSSGANVLTF. The CDR3 DNA follows: TGTGCCAGCAGCTTCGGGACAGGGGGCGCTTTCAGCTCTGGGGCCAACGTCCTGACTTTC. The chain employs TRBV7-6 and TRBJ2-6, with TRBD1 matching over 12 bases. V shed 3 bases and J 0 bases; nucleotides not matched to a gene: 9. Germline V gives CDR1 SGHVS, CDR2 FNYEAQ. This CDR3 is 20 amino acids long.

The CDR3, as DNA: TGTGCCACCAGCAGAGATGTGCGGGATGAGCAGTTCTTC. Residues: CATSRDVRDEQFF. The J gene is TRBJ2-1, the V gene TRBV15; the D gene is possibly TRBD2 (5 bases). Trimming pared 0 bases from V and 8 bases from J, leaving 8 bases between. From germline, CDR1 is LNHNV and CDR2 YYDKDF (reference sequence). This CDR3 has 13 amino acids.

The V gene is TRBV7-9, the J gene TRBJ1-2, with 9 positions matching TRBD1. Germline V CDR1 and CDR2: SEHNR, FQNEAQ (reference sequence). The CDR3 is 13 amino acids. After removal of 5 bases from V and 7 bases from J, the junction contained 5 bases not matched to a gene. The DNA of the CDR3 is TGTGCCAGCAGCACTACGACAGGGGGTGGCTACACCTTC. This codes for CASSTTTGGGYTF.

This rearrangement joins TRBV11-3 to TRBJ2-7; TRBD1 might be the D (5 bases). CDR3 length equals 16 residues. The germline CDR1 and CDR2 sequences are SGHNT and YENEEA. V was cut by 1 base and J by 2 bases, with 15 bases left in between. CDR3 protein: CASSLVREPVPYEQYF. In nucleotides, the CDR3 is TGTGCCAGCAGCTTAGTCAGGGAACCAGTACCCTACGAGCAGTACTTC.

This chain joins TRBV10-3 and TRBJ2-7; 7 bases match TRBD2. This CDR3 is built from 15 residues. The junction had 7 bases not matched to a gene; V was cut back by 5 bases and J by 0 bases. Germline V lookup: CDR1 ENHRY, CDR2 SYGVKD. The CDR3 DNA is TGTGCCATCAGTACAGTCGAGCGGGGCTCCTACGAGCAGTACTTC. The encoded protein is CAISTVERGSYEQYF.

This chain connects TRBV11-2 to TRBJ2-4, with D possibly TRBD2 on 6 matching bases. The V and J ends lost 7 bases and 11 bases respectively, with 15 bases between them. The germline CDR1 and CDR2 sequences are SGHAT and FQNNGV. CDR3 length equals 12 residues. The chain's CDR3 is CASTSNSGVQYF. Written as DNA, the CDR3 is TGTGCCAGCACCTCTAACTCGGGGGTTCAGTACTTC.

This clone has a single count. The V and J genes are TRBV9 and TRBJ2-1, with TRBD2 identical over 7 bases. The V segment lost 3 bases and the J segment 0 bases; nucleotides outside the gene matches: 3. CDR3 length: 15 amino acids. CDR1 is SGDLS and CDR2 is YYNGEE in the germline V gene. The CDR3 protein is CASSERGVSYNEQFF. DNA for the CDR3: TGTGCCAGCAGCGAACGGGGGGTCTCCTACAATGAGCAGTTCTTC. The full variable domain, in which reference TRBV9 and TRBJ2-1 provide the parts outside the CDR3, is DSGVTQTPKHLITATGQRVTLRCSPRSGDLSVYWYQQSLDQGLQFLIQYYNGEERAKGNILERFSAQQFPDLHSELNLSSLELGDSALYFCASSERGVSYNEQFFGPGTRLTVL.

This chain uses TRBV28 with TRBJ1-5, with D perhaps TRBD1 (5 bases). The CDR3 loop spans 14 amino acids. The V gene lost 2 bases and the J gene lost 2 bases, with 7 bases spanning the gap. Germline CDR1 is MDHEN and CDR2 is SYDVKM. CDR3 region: CASSLIRGNQPQHF. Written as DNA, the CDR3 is TGTGCCAGCAGTTTAATCAGGGGCAATCAGCCCCAGCATTTT.

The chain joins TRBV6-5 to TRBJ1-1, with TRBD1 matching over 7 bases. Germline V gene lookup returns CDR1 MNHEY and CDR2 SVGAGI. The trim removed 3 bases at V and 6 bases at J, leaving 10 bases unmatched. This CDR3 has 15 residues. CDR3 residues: CASSYFRGGVPEAFF. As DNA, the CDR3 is TGTGCCAGCAGTTATTTTAGAGGGGGCGTCCCTGAAGCTTTCTTT.